By proportion, the clone carrying this TCR beta chain is medium-sized. During its preparation, the TCRbeta library received unique molecular identifiers. A single record per CDR3 protein comes from TCRdb applying MiXCR to the PCR reads. In the table there are about 200,000 distinct CDR3 sequences, approximately 6.9% of which are singletons. This entry belongs to a study of T-cell reconstitution after alpha-beta-depleted transplantation in children. The CDR3 loop spans 13 amino acids. The germline gives CDR1 SGHDT, CDR2 YYEEEE. V lost 3 bases, J lost 3 bases, and 2 bases stayed unmatched. The rearrangement links TRBV5-6 to TRBJ2-7; 8 positions agree with TRBD2. The sequences come from PBMCs, collected before TCRalphabeta/CD19-depleted stem cell transplant. This receptor was taken from a boy between 2 and 15 years old with acute lymphoblastic leukemia, due to receive a stem cell transplant. The CDR3 loop is CASSSGGSYEQYF. CDR3 DNA: TGTGCCAGCAGCTCGGGGGGGAGCTACGAGCAGTACTTC.